Reported below is one TCR beta chain. Its cognate antigen is unknown. Time point reported: pre-sensitization, week 0. Treatment meaning: therapeutic diphenylcyclopropenone sensitization with weekly scalp DPC. Samples of blood were obtained prior to the application of each patch test. Total RNA extraction was carried out from unfractionated whole blood. V was pared by 3 bases and J by 7 bases, with 17 bases between. The CDR3 covers 15 residues. Per germline, CDR1 SGDLS and CDR2 YYNGEE. This record belongs to a study of human T cells and chemical hapten exposure. Study findings and constraints: There was no change with DPC sensitization in TCRs above 1 in 1000 frequency.

TCRdb re-analysed the RACE reads in MiXCR, keeping a single row per CDR3 protein. The data contain roughly 380,000 distinct CDR3 sequences, roughly 5% of them singletons. The sample consisted of whole blood, taken in connection with sensitization to the hapten diphenylcyclopropenone (DPC). This TCR derives from a woman aged 50 to 60 with alopecia areata. Some clones in this sample may be carry-over from other donors' samples. The chain employs TRBV9 and TRBJ2-1; D is possibly TRBD1 or TRBD2 (5 bases each). The CDR3 protein is CASSAPTGGRNEQFF. CDR3 coding DNA: TGTGCCAGCAGCGCCCCCACTGGGGGTCGGAATGAGCAGTTCTTC. Full variable domain (outside the CDR3, taken from reference TRBV9 and TRBJ2-1): DSGVTQTPKHLITATGQRVTLRCSPRSGDLSVYWYQQSLDQGLQFLIQYYNGEERAKGNILERFSAQQFPDLHSELNLSSLELGDSALYFCASSAPTGGRNEQFFGPGTRLTVL.